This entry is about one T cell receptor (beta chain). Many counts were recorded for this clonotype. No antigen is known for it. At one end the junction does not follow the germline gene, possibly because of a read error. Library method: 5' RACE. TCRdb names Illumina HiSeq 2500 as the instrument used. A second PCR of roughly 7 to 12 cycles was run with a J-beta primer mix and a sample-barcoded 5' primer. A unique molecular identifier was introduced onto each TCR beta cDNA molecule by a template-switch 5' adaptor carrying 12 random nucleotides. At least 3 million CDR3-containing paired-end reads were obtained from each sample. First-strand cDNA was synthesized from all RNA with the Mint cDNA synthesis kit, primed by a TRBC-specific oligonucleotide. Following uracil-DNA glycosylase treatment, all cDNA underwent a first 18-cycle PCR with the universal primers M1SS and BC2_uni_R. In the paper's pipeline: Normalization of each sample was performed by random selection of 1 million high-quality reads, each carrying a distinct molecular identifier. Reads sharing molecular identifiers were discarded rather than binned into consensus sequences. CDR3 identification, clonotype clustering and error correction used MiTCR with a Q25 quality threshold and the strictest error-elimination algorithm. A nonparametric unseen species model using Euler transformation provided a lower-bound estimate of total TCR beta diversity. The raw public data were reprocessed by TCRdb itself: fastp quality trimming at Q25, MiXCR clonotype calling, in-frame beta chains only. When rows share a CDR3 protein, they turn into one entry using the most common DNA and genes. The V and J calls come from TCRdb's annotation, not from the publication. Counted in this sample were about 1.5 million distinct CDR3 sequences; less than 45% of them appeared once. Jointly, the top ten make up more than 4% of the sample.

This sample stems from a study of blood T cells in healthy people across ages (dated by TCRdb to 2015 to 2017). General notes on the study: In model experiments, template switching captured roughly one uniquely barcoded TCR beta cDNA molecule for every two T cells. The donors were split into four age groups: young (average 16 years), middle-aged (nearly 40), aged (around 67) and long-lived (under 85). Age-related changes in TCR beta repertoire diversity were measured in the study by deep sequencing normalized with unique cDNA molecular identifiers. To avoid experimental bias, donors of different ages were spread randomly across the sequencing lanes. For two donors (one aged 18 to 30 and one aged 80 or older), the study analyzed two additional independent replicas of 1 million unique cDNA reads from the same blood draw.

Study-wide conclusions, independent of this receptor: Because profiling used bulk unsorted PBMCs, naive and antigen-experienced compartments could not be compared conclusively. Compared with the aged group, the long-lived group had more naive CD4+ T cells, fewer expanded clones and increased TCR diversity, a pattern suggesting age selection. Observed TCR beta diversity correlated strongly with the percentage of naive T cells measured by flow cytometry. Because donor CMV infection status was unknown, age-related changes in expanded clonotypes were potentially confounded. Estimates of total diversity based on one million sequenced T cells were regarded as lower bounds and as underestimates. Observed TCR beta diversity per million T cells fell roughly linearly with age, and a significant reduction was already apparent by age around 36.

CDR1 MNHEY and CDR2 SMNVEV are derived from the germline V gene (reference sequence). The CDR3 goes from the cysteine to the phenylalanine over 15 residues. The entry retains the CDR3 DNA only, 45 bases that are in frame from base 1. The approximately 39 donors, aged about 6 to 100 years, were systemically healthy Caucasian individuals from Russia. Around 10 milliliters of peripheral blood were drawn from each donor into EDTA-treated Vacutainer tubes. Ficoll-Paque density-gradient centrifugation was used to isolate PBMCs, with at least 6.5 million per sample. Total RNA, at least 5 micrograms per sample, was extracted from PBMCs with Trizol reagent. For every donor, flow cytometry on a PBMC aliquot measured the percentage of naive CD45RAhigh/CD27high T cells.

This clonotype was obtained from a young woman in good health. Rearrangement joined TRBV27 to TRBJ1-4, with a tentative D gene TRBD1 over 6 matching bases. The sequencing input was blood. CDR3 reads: CASSLRGTTNEKLFF. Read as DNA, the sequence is TGCGCCAGCAGCTTAAGGGGGACCACTAATGAAAAACTGTTTTTT. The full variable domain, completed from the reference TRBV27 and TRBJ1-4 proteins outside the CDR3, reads EAQVTQNPRYLITVTGKKLTVTCSQNMNHEYMSWYRQDPGLGLRQIYYSMNVEVTDKGDVPEGYKVSRKEKRNFPLILESPSPNQTSLYFCASSLRGTTNEKLFFGSGTQLSVL.